This T cell receptor (beta chain) was obtained from a study of regulatory T cells in long-lasting Graves disease. The V gene's germline CDR1 is SGHRS and CDR2 YFSETQ. With 4 bases removed from V and 3 bases from J, the gap between germline ends came to 13 bases. The CDR3 totals 15 residues. A note on this clonotype: Its antigen is unknown.

Broader study findings: It was in persistent disease that TRBV28, TRBJ1-2 and TRBJ2-5 were favored. Small numbers of samples may have cut accuracy.

The time point is: persistent/refractory GD, antithyroid drugs over 5 years with positive TRAb. RNA from PBMCs was the source of the TCR library. Investigators prepared the TCR beta libraries by applying iRepertoire HTBI primers and Arm-PCR of CDR3 regions. Original methodology: In the combined samples, 62 TRBV and fewer than 15 TRBJ segments were identified. MiXCR, applied by TCRdb to the multiplex PCR reads, yields one record per CDR3 protein. TCRdb, not the original authors, processed these V and J calls. The top ten clones hold 40% to 55% of a sample with more than 650,000 distinct CDR3 sequences, around 30% of them seen once.

This chain uses TRBV5-1 with TRBJ1-4; D remains unclear. This clonotype was sampled from a female donor with Graves disease. The sequenced sample was peripheral blood mononuclear cells (PBMCs), obtained when the disease was refractory, from a patient treated with antithyroid drugs. In nucleotides, the CDR3 is TGCGCCAGCAGCCAGACCGGGAAACCTAATGAAAAACTGTTTTTT. This encodes CASSQTGKPNEKLFF.